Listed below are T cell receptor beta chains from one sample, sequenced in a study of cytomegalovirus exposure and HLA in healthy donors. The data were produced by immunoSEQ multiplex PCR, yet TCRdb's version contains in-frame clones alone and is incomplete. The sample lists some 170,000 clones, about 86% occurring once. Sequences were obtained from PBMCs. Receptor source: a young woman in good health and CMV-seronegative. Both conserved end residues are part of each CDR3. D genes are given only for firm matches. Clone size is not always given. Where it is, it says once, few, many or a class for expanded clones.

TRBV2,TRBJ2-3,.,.,CASSDPAGATTDTQYF,TGTGCCAGCAGTGACCCCGCAGGGGCTACCACAGATACGCAGTATTTT
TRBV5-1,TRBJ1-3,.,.,CASSLEPRNTIYF,TGCGCCAGCAGCCTAGAACCCAGAAACACCATATATTTT
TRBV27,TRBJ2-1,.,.,CASTTGGPYNEQFF,TGTGCCAGCACCACCGGGGGGCCTTACAATGAGCAGTTCTTC
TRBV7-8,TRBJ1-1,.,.,CASSLYGGGTEAFF,TGTGCCAGCAGCTTATATGGGGGAGGTACTGAAGCTTTCTTT
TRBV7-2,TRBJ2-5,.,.,CASSLGLEETQYF,TGTGCCAGCAGCTTAGGGCTAGAAGAGACCCAGTACTTC
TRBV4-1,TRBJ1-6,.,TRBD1,CASSQADRGDSPLHF,TGCGCCAGCAGCCAAGCGGACAGGGGAGATTCACCCCTCCACTTT
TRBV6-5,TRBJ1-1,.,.,CASSLGRQGTEAFF,TGTGCCAGCAGTTTGGGCAGGCAGGGGACTGAAGCTTTCTTT
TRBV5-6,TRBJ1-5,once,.,CASSLARGLNQPQHF,TGTGCCAGCAGCTTGGCACGAGGTCTTAATCAGCCCCAGCATTTT
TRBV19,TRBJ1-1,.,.,CASSPLQGLNTEAFF,TGTGCCAGTAGTCCCCTCCAGGGGCTGAACACTGAAGCTTTCTTT
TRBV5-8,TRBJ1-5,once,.,CASRPGPQPQHF,TGTGCGAGCAGACCAGGGCCGCAGCCCCAGCATTTT
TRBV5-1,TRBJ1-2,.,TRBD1,CASSLAGQGHTF,TGCGCCAGCAGCTTGGCGGGACAGGGGCACACCTTC
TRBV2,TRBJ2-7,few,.,CASREYRDSQAYEQYF,TGTGCCAGCAGAGAATACCGGGACTCCCAGGCCTACGAGCAGTACTTC
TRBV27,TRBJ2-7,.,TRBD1,CASSLRTGTYEQYF,TGTGCCAGCAGTCTACGGACAGGAACCTACGAGCAGTACTTC
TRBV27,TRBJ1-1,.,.,CATALTGYTEAFF,TGTGCCACCGCCTTAACAGGCTACACTGAAGCTTTCTTT
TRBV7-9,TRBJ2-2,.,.,CATKVRVLNGELFF,TGTGCCACCAAAGTCCGGGTCCTCAACGGGGAGCTGTTTTTT
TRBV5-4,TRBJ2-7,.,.,CASSLAGGGLNYEQYF,TGTGCCAGCAGCTTGGCGGGCGGGGGCCTGAACTACGAGCAGTACTTC
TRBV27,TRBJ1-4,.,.,CASSLRGMRTVKGPATNEKLFF,TGTGCCAGCAGTTTAAGGGGGATGAGGACGGTCAAGGGGCCTGCAACTAATGAAAAACTGTTTTTT
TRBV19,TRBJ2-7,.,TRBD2,CASSSGLASYEQYF,TGTGCCAGTAGCTCGGGACTAGCGAGCTACGAGCAGTACTTC
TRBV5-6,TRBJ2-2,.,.,CASSWLLGPGQLTGELFF,TGTGCCAGCAGCTGGCTACTTGGCCCGGGACAATTAACCGGGGAGCTGTTTTTT
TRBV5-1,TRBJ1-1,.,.,CASSPTLGQFDTEAFF,TGCGCCAGCAGCCCAACCCTTGGACAGTTCGACACTGAAGCTTTCTTT
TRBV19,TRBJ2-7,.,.,CASSMRSLHEQYF,TGTGCCAGTAGTATGAGGAGCCTACACGAGCAGTACTTC
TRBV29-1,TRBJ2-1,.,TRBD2,CSVVGLAGSNEQFF,TGCAGCGTAGTGGGACTAGCGGGATCCAATGAGCAGTTCTTC
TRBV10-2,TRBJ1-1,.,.,CASSGGHGTRRNTEAFF,TGCGCCAGCAGTGGGGGACACGGAACTCGGCGGAACACTGAAGCTTTCTTT
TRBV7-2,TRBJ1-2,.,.,CASSATGSTNYGYTF,TGTGCCAGCAGCGCCACAGGGAGTACTAACTATGGCTACACCTTC
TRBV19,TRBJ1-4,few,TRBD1,CASSRQGVEKLFF,TGTGCCAGTAGTAGACAGGGCGTTGAAAAACTGTTTTTT
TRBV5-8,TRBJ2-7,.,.,CASREGLKGDYEQYF,TGTGCCAGCAGAGAGGGACTCAAAGGGGACTACGAGCAGTACTTC
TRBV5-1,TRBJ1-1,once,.,CASSLAFYRGIVTEAFF,TGCGCCAGCAGCTTGGCCTTTTATAGGGGAATTGTCACTGAAGCTTTCTTT
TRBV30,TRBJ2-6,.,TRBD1,CAGQGSGANVLTF,TGTGCCGGACAGGGCTCTGGGGCCAACGTCCTGACTTTC
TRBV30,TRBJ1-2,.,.,CAWSVKGRSYTF,TGTGCCTGGAGTGTAAAAGGGAGAAGCTACACCTTC
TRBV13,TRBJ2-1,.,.,CASSLRGGEQFF,TGTGCCAGCAGCTTACGGGGAGGCGAGCAGTTCTTC
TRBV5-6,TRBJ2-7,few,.,CASRSDRAYEQYF,TGTGCCAGCAGAAGCGATCGGGCCTACGAGCAGTACTTC
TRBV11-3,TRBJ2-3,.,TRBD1,CASSATPRQGPTDTQYF,TGTGCCAGCAGCGCCACGCCCCGACAGGGGCCCACAGATACGCAGTATTTT
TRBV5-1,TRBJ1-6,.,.,CASSTGNSPLHF,TGCGCCAGCAGCACAGGGAATTCACCCCTCCACTTT
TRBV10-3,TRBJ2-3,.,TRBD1,CAISESGGQGTDTQYF,TGTGCCATCAGTGAGTCAGGGGGACAGGGGACAGATACGCAGTATTTT
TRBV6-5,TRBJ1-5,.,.,CASSFRGGPQHF,TGTGCCAGCAGTTTCCGGGGGGGGCCCCAGCATTTT
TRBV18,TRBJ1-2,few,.,CASSPPSQDPDGYTF,TGTGCCAGCTCACCGCCCTCACAGGACCCGGATGGCTACACCTTC
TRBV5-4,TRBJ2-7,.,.,CASSLAWAGGNYEQYF,TGTGCCAGCAGCTTGGCCTGGGCAGGGGGGAACTACGAGCAGTACTTC
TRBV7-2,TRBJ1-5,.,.,CASSYRAQPQHF,TGTGCCAGCAGCTACAGGGCCCAGCCCCAGCATTTT
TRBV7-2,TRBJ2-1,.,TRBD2,CASSLVGGGSTNEQFF,TGTGCCAGCAGCTTAGTCGGGGGGGGTAGCACAAATGAGCAGTTCTTC
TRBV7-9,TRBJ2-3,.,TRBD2,CASSSPEASGGITDTQYF,TGTGCCAGCAGCTCCCCCGAAGCTAGCGGGGGTATCACAGATACGCAGTATTTT
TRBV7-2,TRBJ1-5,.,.,CASSLDAVQPQHF,TGTGCCAGCAGCTTAGACGCGGTTCAGCCCCAGCATTTT
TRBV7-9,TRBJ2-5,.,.,CASSSRLAGYQETQYF,TGTGCCAGCAGCTCCCGGCTGGCAGGGTACCAAGAGACCCAGTACTTC
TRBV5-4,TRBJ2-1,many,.,CASSLGLTSYNEQFF,TGTGCCAGCAGCTTGGGACTTACCTCCTACAATGAGCAGTTCTTC
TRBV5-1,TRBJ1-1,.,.,CASSLKGVNTEAFF,TGCGCCAGCAGCTTGAAGGGGGTGAACACTGAAGCTTTCTTT
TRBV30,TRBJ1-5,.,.,CAWSVHTAGGNQPQHF,TGTGCCTGGAGTGTACATACGGCAGGGGGCAATCAGCCCCAGCATTTT
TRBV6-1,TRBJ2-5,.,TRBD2,CASSGLAGAQETQYF,TGTGCCAGCAGCGGACTAGCGGGGGCACAAGAGACCCAGTACTTC
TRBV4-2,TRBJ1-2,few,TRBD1,CASSQGRGTAYGYTF,TGTGCCAGCAGCCAAGGACGGGGGACAGCATATGGCTACACCTTC
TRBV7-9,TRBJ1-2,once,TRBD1,CASTTGGYGYTF,TGTGCCAGCACCACAGGGGGCTATGGCTACACCTTC
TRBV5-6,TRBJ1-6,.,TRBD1,CASSLGDSNSPLHF,TGTGCCAGCAGCTTGGGGGACAGTAATTCACCCCTCCACTTT
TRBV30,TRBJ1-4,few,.,CAWSRSGGLGEKLFF,TGTGCCTGGAGCCGATCTGGAGGTCTAGGTGAAAAACTGTTTTTT
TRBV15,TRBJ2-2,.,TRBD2,CATTKERGYLTGELFF,TGTGCCACCACCAAGGAGCGGGGGTACCTCACCGGGGAGCTGTTTTTT
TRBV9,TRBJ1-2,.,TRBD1,CASSHQGEKYGYTF,TGTGCCAGCAGTCATCAGGGGGAAAAGTATGGCTACACCTTC
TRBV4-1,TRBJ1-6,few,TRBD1,CASSRDGQVNSPLHF,TGCGCCAGCAGCCGCGACGGACAGGTCAATTCACCCCTCCACTTT
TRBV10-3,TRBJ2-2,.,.,CAITPGKGNTGELFF,TGTGCCATCACTCCGGGAAAAGGAAACACCGGGGAGCTGTTTTTT
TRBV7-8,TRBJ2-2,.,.,CASSRERLNTGELFF,TGTGCCAGCAGCAGAGAAAGACTAAACACCGGGGAGCTGTTTTTT